The 5 T cell receptor beta chains in this list originate from one sample, sequenced in a study of blood T cell repertoires in COVID-19 (dated by TCRdb to the early 2020s). Library creation used the immunoSEQ multiplex PCR assay. TCRdb carries this immuneACCESS record with in-frame sequences only. Its versions omit some clonotypes, under half of them owing to an unresolved V gene in the studies checked, with the rest unexplained. The sample has roughly 180,000 clones on record, around 85% of them singletons. Around 5.1% of the sample is held by the ten biggest clonotypes. Sequencing was performed on PBMCs or T cells enriched from blood (not recorded which). The source of these receptors is a woman in her forties with acute COVID-19.

The genes are TRBV6-5 and TRBJ2-1; D may be TRBD1 (6 bases). Trimming left V 5 bases short and J 7 bases short, with 18 bases between. CDR3 length: 15 residues. Germline CDR1 reads MNHEY; CDR2 reads SVGAGI. The CDR3 DNA is TGTGCCAGCAGTCACCCGAGGGGGAGAAGGAATGAGCAGTTCTTC. Its protein product is CASSHPRGRRNEQFF.

This chain uses TRBV27 with TRBJ1-3, with a weak D call TRBD1 (5 bases). From germline, CDR1 is MNHEY and CDR2 SMNVEV (reference sequence). Trimming took 4 bases from V and 0 from J, leaving 13 bases between them. This CDR3 contains 16 residues. CDR3 sequence reads: CASSSTASISGNTIYF. DNA for the CDR3: TGTGCCAGCAGTTCGACAGCCTCTATCTCTGGAAACACCATATATTTT.

The chain has TRBV6-5 and TRBJ2-1; D possibly corresponds to TRBD2 (6 bases). There are 16 residues in the CDR3. V lost 0 bases and J lost 4, with 13 bases in between. Germline loops: CDR1 MNHEY, CDR2 SVGAGI. Written as DNA, the CDR3 is TGTGCCAGCAGTTACTCTACCGGGACTCCGTACAATGAGCAGTTCTTC. This encodes CASSYSTGTPYNEQFF.

The CDR3, as DNA: TGTGCCAGCAGTCTCAAAACCAGCGAGCAGTACTTC. Encoded protein: CASSLKTSEQYF. The chain employs TRBV12-3 or TRBV12-4 and TRBJ2-7; D is undetermined. This CDR3 has 12 residues. V lost 5 bases, J lost 6 bases, and 11 bases lay in between.

V usage is TRBV3-1 (or the pseudogene TRBV3-2) and J usage is TRBJ2-3, with 9 bases matching TRBD2. The germline V gene has CDR1 LGHDT and CDR2 YNNKEL (reference sequence). The J segment lost 6 bases and the V segment lost 4 bases, leaving 5 bases of the junction unmatched. The CDR3 length is 14 residues. As DNA, the CDR3 is TGTGCCAGCAGCCTCGGGACTAGCAGTGATACGCAGTATTTT. Translated, it gives CASSLGTSSDTQYF.